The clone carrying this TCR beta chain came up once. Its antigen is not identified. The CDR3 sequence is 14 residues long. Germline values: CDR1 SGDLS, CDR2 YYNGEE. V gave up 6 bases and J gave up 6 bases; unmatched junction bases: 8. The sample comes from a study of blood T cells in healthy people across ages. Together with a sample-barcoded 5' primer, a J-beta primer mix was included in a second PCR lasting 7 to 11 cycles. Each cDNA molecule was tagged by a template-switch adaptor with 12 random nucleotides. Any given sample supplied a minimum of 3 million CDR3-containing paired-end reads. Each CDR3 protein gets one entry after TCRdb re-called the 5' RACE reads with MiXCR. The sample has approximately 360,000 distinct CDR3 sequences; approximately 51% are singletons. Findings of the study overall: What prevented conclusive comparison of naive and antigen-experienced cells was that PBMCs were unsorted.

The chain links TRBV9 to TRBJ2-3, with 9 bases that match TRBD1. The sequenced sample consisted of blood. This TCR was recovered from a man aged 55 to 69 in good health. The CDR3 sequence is CASNDRGAGDTQYF. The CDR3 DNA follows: TGTGCCAGCAACGACAGGGGGGCAGGGGATACGCAGTATTTT.